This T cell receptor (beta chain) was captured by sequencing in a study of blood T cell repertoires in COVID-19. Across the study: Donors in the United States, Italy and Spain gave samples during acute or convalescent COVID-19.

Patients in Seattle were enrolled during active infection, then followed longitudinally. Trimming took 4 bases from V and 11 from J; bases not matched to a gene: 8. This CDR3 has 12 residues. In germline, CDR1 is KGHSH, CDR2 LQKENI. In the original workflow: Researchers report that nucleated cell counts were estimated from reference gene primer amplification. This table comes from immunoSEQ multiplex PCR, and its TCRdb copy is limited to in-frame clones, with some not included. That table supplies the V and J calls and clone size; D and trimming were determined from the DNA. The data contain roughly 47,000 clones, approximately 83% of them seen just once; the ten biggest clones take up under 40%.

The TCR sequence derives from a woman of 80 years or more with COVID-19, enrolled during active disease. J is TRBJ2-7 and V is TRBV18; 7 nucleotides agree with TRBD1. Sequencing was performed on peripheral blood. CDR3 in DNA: TGTGCCAGCTCACACGGACAGGCGGAGAAGTACTTC. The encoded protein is CASSHGQAEKYF.